Listed below are T cell receptor beta chains from one sample, sequenced in a study of spatial heterogeneity in lung cancer. TCRdb re-called the 5' RACE reads through MiXCR, storing one row per CDR3 protein. The table includes 40,000 to 50,000 distinct CDR3 sequences, 7.6% detected once. The starting material was PBMCs, obtained at surgery. Receptors were obtained from a female donor with early-stage non-small cell lung cancer. Both conserved end residues are part of each CDR3. Fields, in order: clone size, J gene, V gene, D gene, CDR3 DNA, CDR3 protein. A D gene is named only where the DNA matches it firmly. Some rows mark clone size as missing; the rest say once, few, many or name a class of expanded clone.

clone_size: many; j_call: TRBJ2-2; v_call: TRBV9; d_call: TRBD2; cdr3_nt: TGTGCCAGCAGCGCCCAAAGGACTAGCGGGGGGAACACCGGGGAGCTGTTTTTT; cdr3_aa: CASSAQRTSGGNTGELFF
clone_size: NA; j_call: TRBJ2-5; v_call: TRBV18; d_call: TRBD1; cdr3_nt: TGTGCCAGCCGGAGGGACAGGGCGCAAGAGACCCAGTACTTC; cdr3_aa: CASRRDRAQETQYF
clone_size: many; j_call: TRBJ1-2; v_call: TRBV6-2/TRBV6-3; d_call: NA; cdr3_nt: TGTGCCAGCAGAGATAGGAGATTTTATGGCTACACCTTC; cdr3_aa: CASRDRRFYGYTF
clone_size: many; j_call: TRBJ2-1; v_call: TRBV29-1; d_call: TRBD1; cdr3_nt: TGCAGCGTGACAAGTTGGGGACAGGGAGGCAATGAGCAGTTCTTC; cdr3_aa: CSVTSWGQGGNEQFF
clone_size: once; j_call: TRBJ2-6; v_call: TRBV19; d_call: NA; cdr3_nt: TGTGCCAGTAGTATCGCCGACTCTGGGGCCAACGTCCTGACTTTC; cdr3_aa: CASSIADSGANVLTF
clone_size: few; j_call: TRBJ2-5; v_call: TRBV29-1; d_call: NA; cdr3_nt: TGCAGCGTTGTTAGGTTGACAGAGTACCAAGAGACCCAGTACTTC; cdr3_aa: CSVVRLTEYQETQYF
clone_size: few; j_call: TRBJ2-5; v_call: TRBV7-8; d_call: NA; cdr3_nt: TGTGCCAGCAGCTTAGTGGCTATACAAGAGACCCAGTACTTC; cdr3_aa: CASSLVAIQETQYF
clone_size: few; j_call: TRBJ2-7; v_call: TRBV6-2/TRBV6-3; d_call: NA; cdr3_nt: TGTGCCAGCAGTTATTTCGGCGGTCCAGGGGTAATTAGCTCCTACGAGCAGTACTTC; cdr3_aa: CASSYFGGPGVISSYEQYF
clone_size: once; j_call: TRBJ2-1; v_call: TRBV29-1; d_call: NA; cdr3_nt: TGCAGCGTTGCTTTGGGGGGGCGGGGTAATGAGCAGTTCTTC; cdr3_aa: CSVALGGRGNEQFF
clone_size: many; j_call: TRBJ2-2; v_call: TRBV7-2; d_call: NA; cdr3_nt: TGTGCCAGCAGCTGGGGACTCAGCACCGGGGAGCTGTTTTTT; cdr3_aa: CASSWGLSTGELFF
clone_size: few; j_call: TRBJ2-3; v_call: TRBV14; d_call: NA; cdr3_nt: TGTGCCAGCAGCCAAGATCAAGGGGCCAGAGATACGCAGTATTTT; cdr3_aa: CASSQDQGARDTQYF
clone_size: many; j_call: TRBJ1-1; v_call: TRBV3-1; d_call: NA; cdr3_nt: TGTGCCAGCAGCCAAGGGAGGGGCGGCACTGAAGCTTTCTTT; cdr3_aa: CASSQGRGGTEAFF
clone_size: NA; j_call: TRBJ2-5; v_call: TRBV15; d_call: TRBD1; cdr3_nt: TGTGCCACCAGCAAAGGGGACAGCGAGACCCAGTACTTC; cdr3_aa: CATSKGDSETQYF
clone_size: many; j_call: TRBJ2-6; v_call: TRBV6-1; d_call: NA; cdr3_nt: TGTGCCAGCATTGGCAGGGACTCTGGGGCCAACGTCCTGACTTTC; cdr3_aa: CASIGRDSGANVLTF
clone_size: many; j_call: TRBJ2-4; v_call: TRBV19; d_call: NA; cdr3_nt: TGTGCCAGTAGTAGGAGGGGGGGAAACATTCAGTACTTC; cdr3_aa: CASSRRGGNIQYF
clone_size: many; j_call: TRBJ2-3; v_call: TRBV11-2; d_call: NA; cdr3_nt: TGTGCCAGCAGCCGCAGCCTCTACGACACAGATACGCAGTATTTT; cdr3_aa: CASSRSLYDTDTQYF
clone_size: many; j_call: TRBJ1-5; v_call: TRBV3-1; d_call: NA; cdr3_nt: TGTGCCAGCAGCCGAGACATAGTGTCTCAGCCCCAGCATTTT; cdr3_aa: CASSRDIVSQPQHF
clone_size: many; j_call: TRBJ1-4; v_call: TRBV5-1; d_call: NA; cdr3_nt: TGCGCCAGCAGCGCCTCAGACGGTGCTGGTAATGAAAAACTGTTTTTT; cdr3_aa: CASSASDGAGNEKLFF
clone_size: many; j_call: TRBJ2-2; v_call: TRBV2; d_call: TRBD2; cdr3_nt: TGTGCCAGCGGGGGGGATGCCGGGGAGCTGTTTTTT; cdr3_aa: CASGGDAGELFF
clone_size: few; j_call: TRBJ2-6; v_call: TRBV28; d_call: NA; cdr3_nt: TGTGCCAGCAGTCCCCCCCGGGCCTCTGGGGCCAACGTCCTGACTTTC; cdr3_aa: CASSPPRASGANVLTF
clone_size: NA; j_call: TRBJ1-1; v_call: TRBV5-1; d_call: NA; cdr3_nt: TGCGCCAGCAGCTCCGGCGGGGCCAAGAACACTGAAGCTTTCTTT; cdr3_aa: CASSSGGAKNTEAFF
clone_size: many; j_call: TRBJ2-7; v_call: TRBV7-2; d_call: NA; cdr3_nt: TGTGCCAGCAGCTTGCGGGGATCCTACGAGCAGTACTTC; cdr3_aa: CASSLRGSYEQYF
clone_size: NA; j_call: TRBJ2-2; v_call: TRBV19; d_call: NA; cdr3_nt: TGTGCCAGTAGTATACTCCCAGGGAACACCGGGGAGCTGTTTTTT; cdr3_aa: CASSILPGNTGELFF
clone_size: NA; j_call: TRBJ1-5; v_call: TRBV28; d_call: NA; cdr3_nt: TGTGCCAGCAGACCGGCCGGGACGGGCAATCAGCCCCAGCATTTT; cdr3_aa: CASRPAGTGNQPQHF
clone_size: NA; j_call: TRBJ1-5; v_call: TRBV7-9; d_call: NA; cdr3_nt: TGTGCCAGCAGCCTCTTCCCCAGGGAGGGCAATCAGCCCCAGCATTTT; cdr3_aa: CASSLFPREGNQPQHF
clone_size: many; j_call: TRBJ1-6; v_call: TRBV6-2/TRBV6-3; d_call: NA; cdr3_nt: TGTGCCAGCAGTTGGGCCAGGGATAATTCACCCCTCCACTTT; cdr3_aa: CASSWARDNSPLHF
clone_size: NA; j_call: TRBJ2-5; v_call: TRBV7-9; d_call: TRBD2; cdr3_nt: TGTGCCAGCAGCTTTTCCGCGGGGGGCCTGTACCAAGAGACCCAGTACTTC; cdr3_aa: CASSFSAGGLYQETQYF
clone_size: NA; j_call: TRBJ1-1; v_call: TRBV28; d_call: NA; cdr3_nt: TGTGCCAGCAGTCCCCCGGACAGAAAAAAAGCTTTCTTT; cdr3_aa: CASSPPDRKKAFF
clone_size: few; j_call: TRBJ2-1; v_call: TRBV7-8; d_call: TRBD1; cdr3_nt: TGTGCCAGCAGCTGGGACAGGGTTTCCAATGAGCAGTTCTTC; cdr3_aa: CASSWDRVSNEQFF
clone_size: NA; j_call: TRBJ1-3; v_call: TRBV7-2; d_call: NA; cdr3_nt: TGTGCCAGCAGCTTAGGAGGTCCCGATTCTGGAAACACCATATATTTT; cdr3_aa: CASSLGGPDSGNTIYF
clone_size: many; j_call: TRBJ1-1; v_call: TRBV7-9; d_call: NA; cdr3_nt: TGTGCCAGCAGCTACAGTCGGGGCAACACTGAAGCTTTCTTT; cdr3_aa: CASSYSRGNTEAFF
clone_size: NA; j_call: TRBJ2-5; v_call: TRBV5-4; d_call: NA; cdr3_nt: TGTGCCAGCAGCTTCCGGGACCTCAGGGAGACCCAGTACTTC; cdr3_aa: CASSFRDLRETQYF
clone_size: NA; j_call: TRBJ2-5; v_call: TRBV5-1; d_call: NA; cdr3_nt: TGCGCCAGCAATAAACAGGACTCGGAGACCCAGTACTTC; cdr3_aa: CASNKQDSETQYF
clone_size: few; j_call: TRBJ1-1; v_call: TRBV3-1; d_call: NA; cdr3_nt: TGTGCCAGCAGCTCTCGGAGGGGAGGATTGATTGTAGGGACTGAAGCTTTCTTT; cdr3_aa: CASSSRRGGLIVGTEAFF
clone_size: many; j_call: TRBJ2-2; v_call: TRBV7-2; d_call: TRBD2; cdr3_nt: TGTGCCAGCAGTCTCGGACTAGGCGACACCGGGGAGCTGTTTTTT; cdr3_aa: CASSLGLGDTGELFF
clone_size: many; j_call: TRBJ1-2; v_call: TRBV6-5; d_call: TRBD1; cdr3_nt: TGTGCCAGCAGTTACGACAGGGAGGGCGACTATGGCTACACCTTC; cdr3_aa: CASSYDREGDYGYTF
clone_size: NA; j_call: TRBJ2-7; v_call: TRBV7-2; d_call: NA; cdr3_nt: TGTGCCAGCAGCTCAGGGGGGAGCGAGCAGTACTTC; cdr3_aa: CASSSGGSEQYF
clone_size: NA; j_call: TRBJ1-6; v_call: TRBV7-2; d_call: NA; cdr3_nt: TGTGCCAGCAGCTTAGGACGGTATAATTCACCCCTCCACTTT; cdr3_aa: CASSLGRYNSPLHF
clone_size: many; j_call: TRBJ2-2; v_call: TRBV19; d_call: NA; cdr3_nt: TGTGCCAGTAGCTACGCAACGAACACCGGGGAGCTGTTTTTT; cdr3_aa: CASSYATNTGELFF
clone_size: few; j_call: TRBJ2-7; v_call: TRBV27; d_call: NA; cdr3_nt: TGTGCCACCGCTCTAGCTGGAGGCTCCTACGAGCAGTACTTC; cdr3_aa: CATALAGGSYEQYF
clone_size: NA; j_call: TRBJ2-4; v_call: TRBV6-2/TRBV6-3; d_call: TRBD1; cdr3_nt: TGTGCCAGCAGTACTCCGGGACAGAACATTCAGTACTTC; cdr3_aa: CASSTPGQNIQYF
clone_size: many; j_call: TRBJ1-2; v_call: TRBV10-3; d_call: NA; cdr3_nt: TGTGCCATCAGTGAGGACAGTAACTATGGCTACACCTTC; cdr3_aa: CAISEDSNYGYTF
clone_size: many; j_call: TRBJ2-2; v_call: TRBV6-5; d_call: TRBD2; cdr3_nt: TGTGCCAGCAGTTACTCTGGACTAGCGTACATCACCGGGGAGCTGTTTTTT; cdr3_aa: CASSYSGLAYITGELFF
clone_size: many; j_call: TRBJ1-6; v_call: TRBV5-1; d_call: TRBD1; cdr3_nt: TGCGCCAGCAGCTTGGACAGGGGGCACAATTCACCCCTCCACTTT; cdr3_aa: CASSLDRGHNSPLHF
clone_size: few; j_call: TRBJ2-7; v_call: TRBV4-1; d_call: TRBD1; cdr3_nt: TGCGCCAGCAGTCATCCGGGACAGGGGAGTTACGAGCAGTACTTC; cdr3_aa: CASSHPGQGSYEQYF
clone_size: many; j_call: TRBJ1-5; v_call: TRBV27; d_call: NA; cdr3_nt: TGTGCCAGCAGTTTTAGGGGGAGTCAGCCCCAGCATTTT; cdr3_aa: CASSFRGSQPQHF